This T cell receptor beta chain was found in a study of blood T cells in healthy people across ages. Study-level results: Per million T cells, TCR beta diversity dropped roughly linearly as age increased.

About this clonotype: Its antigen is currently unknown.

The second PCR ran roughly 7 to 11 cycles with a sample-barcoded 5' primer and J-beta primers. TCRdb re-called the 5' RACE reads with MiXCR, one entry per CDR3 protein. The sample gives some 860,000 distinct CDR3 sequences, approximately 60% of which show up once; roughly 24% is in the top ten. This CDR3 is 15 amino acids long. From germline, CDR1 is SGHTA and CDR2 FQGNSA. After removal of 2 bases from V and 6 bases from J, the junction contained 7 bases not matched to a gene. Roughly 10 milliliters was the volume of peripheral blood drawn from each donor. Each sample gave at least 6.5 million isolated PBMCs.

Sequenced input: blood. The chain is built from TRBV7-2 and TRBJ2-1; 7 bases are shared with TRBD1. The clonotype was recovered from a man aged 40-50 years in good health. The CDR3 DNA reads TGTGCCAGCAGCTTATCCAGGGGGATTGGCAATGAGCAGTTCTTC. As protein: CASSLSRGIGNEQFF.